The next 26 T cell receptor beta chains were all read from a single sample in a study of siplizumab effects on memory and regulatory T cells. The assay was immunoSEQ multiplex PCR, and TCRdb's table has in-frame clones only and misses some. The data contain about 91,000 clones, around 97% of them singletons. Sequencing input: naive CD4+ T cells sorted from blood. All receptors come from a human donor in good health.

The chain is built from TRBV5-5 and TRBJ1-2; D may be TRBD1 (5 bases). Deletions cut 0 bases from V and 8 bases from J, with 20 bases between. The germline V gene has CDR1 SGHKS and CDR2 YYEKEE (reference sequence). This CDR3 has 16 residues. This chain's CDR3 is CASSLGFLDTLVGYTF. The CDR3 bases are TGTGCCAGCAGCTTGGGGTTCTTGGACACACTCGTGGGCTACACCTTC.

The chain recombines TRBV5-5 with TRBJ2-3; D unresolved. This CDR3 comprises 14 residues. Germline CDR1 and CDR2: SGHKS and YYEKEE (reference sequence). Deletions cut 4 bases from V and 0 bases from J, with 9 bases between. CDR3 nucleotide sequence: TGTGCCAGCAGCCCGGACGGAAGCACAGATACGCAGTATTTT. This translates into CASSPDGSTDTQYF.

The chain recombines TRBV5-1 with TRBJ1-4; possibly TRBD1 for D (6 bases). This CDR3 is built from 14 residues. The V gene lost 5 bases and the J gene lost 4 bases, with 12 bases spanning the gap. CDR1 is SGHRS and CDR2 is YFSETQ in the germline V gene. This chain's CDR3 is CASRGGGYNEKLFF. The CDR3 DNA reads TGCGCCAGCAGGGGAGGGGGATATAATGAAAAACTGTTTTTT.

The chain recombines TRBV7-8 with TRBJ1-6; D not certain. The CDR3 spans 14 residues. V lost 8 bases and J lost 7, with 15 bases in between. Germline-derived CDR1 and CDR2 are SGHVS and FQNEAQ. CDR3 residues: CASSPGILNSPLHF. In DNA form, the CDR3 reads TGTGCCAGCTCCCCCGGCATTTTGAATTCACCCCTCCACTTT.

A single count supports this clone. The chain combines TRBV2 with TRBJ2-4; a weak D match, TRBD1 (6 bases). The germline V and J ends were trimmed by 4 bases and 6 bases, with 13 bases remaining between them. The germline CDR1 and CDR2 sequences are SNHLY and FYNNEI. The CDR3 contains 14 residues. The CDR3 sequence is CASSGQGWPNIQYF. The CDR3 nucleotides are TGTGCCAGCAGTGGTCAGGGGTGGCCAAACATTCAGTACTTC.

The chain has TRBV19 and TRBJ1-4; D is unclear. CDR1 is LNHDA and CDR2 is SQIVND in the germline V gene (reference sequence). The CDR3 consists of 15 residues. V was clipped by 6 bases and J by 3 bases, with 14 bases between them. CDR3 nucleotide sequence: TGTGCCAGTAGCCCCCCGGGGAGGTCTAATGAAAAACTGTTTTTT. Protein sequence: CASSPPGRSNEKLFF.

V is TRBV7-2 and J is TRBJ2-5, with 7 bases matching TRBD2. Trimming removed 2 bases from V and 2 bases from J; junction bases left unmatched: 11. The CDR3 spans 17 residues. Germline lookup yields CDR1 SGHTA and CDR2 FQGNSA. The CDR3 sequence is CASSLRDGGGGQETQYF. For the CDR3, the DNA is TGTGCCAGCAGCTTAAGAGATGGAGGCGGGGGACAAGAGACCCAGTACTTC.

The genes are TRBV28 and TRBJ1-4; the D is unclear. Germline V gene sequence: CDR1 MDHEN, CDR2 SYDVKM. The CDR3 sequence is 12 residues long. Deletions cut 2 bases from V and 8 bases from J, with 6 bases between. CDR3 coding DNA: TGTGCCAGCAGTTTAAGATGGGAAAAACTGTTTTTT. Its protein is CASSLRWEKLFF.

This chain joins TRBV6-1 and TRBJ2-3; 9 bases fit TRBD2. CDR3 length: 17 residues. Trimming cost V 0 bases and J 4 bases; bases outside gene matches: 8. Per germline, CDR1 MNHNS and CDR2 SASEGT. Here the CDR3 DNA reads TGTGCCAGCAGTGAAGCGAGAGGGCTAGCGGGGTCAGATACGCAGTATTTT. Protein sequence: CASSEARGLAGSDTQYF.

This clone was picked up a small number of times. Here the CDR3 reads CASSLGQTNSPLHF. In nucleotides, the CDR3 is TGTGCCAGCAGCTTAGGACAGACAAATTCACCCCTCCACTTT. This chain uses TRBV7-6 with TRBJ1-6; tentative D call: TRBD1 (5 bases). The germline V gene encodes CDR1 SGHVS and CDR2 FNYEAQ. CDR3 length equals 14 residues. V lost 1 base, J lost 7 bases, and 8 bases lay in between.

The chain has TRBV7-2 and TRBJ2-2; 7 nucleotides align to TRBD1. CDR3 length equals 15 residues. CDR1 is SGHTA, CDR2 FQGNSA, per germline. Trimming cost V 5 bases and J 4 bases; bases outside gene matches: 7. The CDR3 here is CASSRTGVLTGELFF. As DNA, the CDR3 is TGTGCCAGCAGCCGCACAGGGGTACTCACCGGGGAGCTGTTTTTT.

The V gene is TRBV6-5, the J gene TRBJ2-5; perhaps TRBD2 as D (6 bases). The CDR3 runs 13 residues. CDR1 and CDR2 from the germline V gene are MNHEY and SVGAGI. V lost 6 bases, J lost 3 bases, and 11 bases lay in between. The CDR3 loop reads CASRTGTEETQYF. CDR3 coding DNA: TGTGCCAGCAGGACCGGGACTGAAGAGACCCAGTACTTC.

The chain combines TRBV4-2 with TRBJ1-4; 11 positions match TRBD1. Germline assignment: CDR1 LGHNA and CDR2 YNFKEQ. V was pared by 4 bases and J by 0 bases, with 4 bases of the junction left unmatched. The CDR3 contains 17 residues. The CDR3 coding sequence is TGTGCCAGCAGCCTTCGGACAGGGGGCGCAACTAATGAAAAACTGTTTTTT. It specifies CASSLRTGGATNEKLFF.

This chain joins TRBV25-1 and TRBJ1-5; the D is unclear. V gave up 1 base and J gave up 1 base, with 5 bases separating them. The CDR3 runs to 14 residues. Germline assignment: CDR1 MGHDK and CDR2 SYGVNS. The CDR3 coding sequence is TGTGCCAGCAGTGAATGGTACAGCAATCAGCCCCAGCATTTT. Residues: CASSEWYSNQPQHF.

This sequence joins TRBV6-5 and TRBJ1-5, with D perhaps matching TRBD1 (5 bases). CDR3 length equals 13 residues. V lost 2 bases, J lost 6 bases, and 8 bases lay in between. CDR1 and CDR2 (germline): MNHEY, SVGAGI. The CDR3 DNA sequence: TGTGCCAGCAGTTACAGGGGAGGTCAGCCCCAGCATTTT. Protein: CASSYRGGQPQHF.

The chain recombines TRBV2 with TRBJ1-6, with TRBD1 matching over 8 bases. This CDR3 spans 14 amino acids. Germline lookup yields CDR1 SNHLY and CDR2 FYNNEI. Trimming took 2 bases from V and 7 from J; bases not matched to a gene: 1. The CDR3 nucleotides read TGTGCCAGCAGTGAAACAGGGGGGAATTCACCCCTCCACTTT. This encodes CASSETGGNSPLHF.

The rearrangement uses TRBV7-2 and TRBJ2-5; 13 nucleotides match TRBD2. The ends lost 1 base at V and 4 bases at J; junction bases unmatched: 6. Germline-derived CDR1 and CDR2 are SGHTA and FQGNSA. The CDR3 runs 17 residues. CDR3 sequence: CASSLGTSGGNGETQYF. The CDR3 DNA reads as TGTGCCAGCAGCTTAGGGACTAGCGGGGGTAATGGAGAGACCCAGTACTTC.

The chain uses TRBV7-2 and TRBJ2-1; TRBD1 might be the D (5 bases). CDR1 is SGHTA and CDR2 is FQGNSA in the germline V gene. The V end was cut by 5 bases, the J end by 5 bases, with 10 bases between. This CDR3 is 13 amino acids long. This CDR3 is CASSPLGDNEQFF. The DNA for the CDR3 is TGTGCCAGCAGCCCCCTAGGGGACAATGAGCAGTTCTTC.

The V gene is TRBV9, the J gene TRBJ2-5; weak D call: TRBD2 (5 bases). Germline assignment: CDR1 SGDLS and CDR2 YYNGEE. The CDR3 length is 13 residues. Trimming took 1 base from V and 5 from J, leaving 9 bases between them. The CDR3 bases are TGTGCCAGCAGCGTATTGGGCGGGGAGACCCAGTACTTC. This sequence encodes CASSVLGGETQYF.

This chain links TRBV7-2 with TRBJ2-7; 12 positions match TRBD2. The CDR3 spans 15 residues. Germline CDR1 is SGHTA and CDR2 is FQGNSA. With 5 bases clipped from V and 2 bases from J, the junction kept 4 bases outside the gene matches. For the CDR3, the DNA is TGTGCCAGCAGCCCGGCTAGCGGGGGGGCCTACGAGCAGTACTTC. Its translation: CASSPASGGAYEQYF.

The V and J genes are TRBV12-5 and TRBJ1-3; D ambiguous. V was clipped by 3 bases and J by 1 base, with 7 bases between them. In germline, CDR1 is LGHNT, CDR2 FRNRAP. CDR3 length: 14 amino acids. CDR3 coding DNA: TGTGCTAGTGGTTTCGTGGGTTCTGGAAACACCATATATTTT. It is translated as CASGFVGSGNTIYF.

This chain connects TRBV10-1 to TRBJ1-6; D gene unclear. This CDR3 comprises 13 residues. V was cut by 6 bases and J by 6 bases, with 9 bases left in between. Germline values: CDR1 WNHNN, CDR2 SYGVQD (reference sequence). As DNA, the CDR3 is TGCGCCAGCAGGGATGAAAGTAATTCACCCCTCCACTTT. It is translated as CASRDESNSPLHF.

The CDR3 here is CASSFMMHEYGTEAFF. The DNA for the CDR3 is TGTGCCAGCAGCTTTATGATGCATGAATACGGCACTGAAGCTTTCTTT. The J gene is TRBJ1-1, the V gene TRBV7-3, with unresolved D. Germline assignment: CDR1 SGHTA and CDR2 FQGTGA. V gave up 3 bases and J gave up 4 bases, with 18 bases separating them. The length of the CDR3 is 16 residues.

The chain uses TRBV15 and TRBJ1-1; TRBD1 is a possible D gene (5 bases). Deletions cut 3 bases from V and 1 base from J, with 9 bases between. Germline assignment: CDR1 LNHNV and CDR2 YYDKDF (reference sequence). CDR3 length equals 14 residues. CDR3 sequence reads: CATSRGVENTEAFF. As DNA, the CDR3 is TGTGCCACCAGCAGGGGGGTCGAGAACACTGAAGCTTTCTTT.

This sequence joins TRBV5-1 and TRBJ1-1; unclear D gene. Trimming stripped 0 bases from V and 0 bases from J, with 6 bases between. The V gene's germline CDR1 is SGHRS and CDR2 YFSETQ. The CDR3 covers 14 residues. CDR3 nucleotides: TGCGCCAGCAGCTTGGAAGGGATGAACACTGAAGCTTTCTTT. Translating gives CASSLEGMNTEAFF.

The rearrangement joins TRBV7-3 to TRBJ2-2; D is possibly TRBD1 (5 bases). Per germline, CDR1 SGHTA and CDR2 FQGTGA. The length of the CDR3 is 14 residues. With 6 bases removed from V and 8 bases from J, the gap between germline ends came to 16 bases. CDR3 region: CASSILPQVGELFF. CDR3 in DNA: TGTGCCAGCAGTATCCTACCACAGGTTGGGGAGCTGTTTTTT.